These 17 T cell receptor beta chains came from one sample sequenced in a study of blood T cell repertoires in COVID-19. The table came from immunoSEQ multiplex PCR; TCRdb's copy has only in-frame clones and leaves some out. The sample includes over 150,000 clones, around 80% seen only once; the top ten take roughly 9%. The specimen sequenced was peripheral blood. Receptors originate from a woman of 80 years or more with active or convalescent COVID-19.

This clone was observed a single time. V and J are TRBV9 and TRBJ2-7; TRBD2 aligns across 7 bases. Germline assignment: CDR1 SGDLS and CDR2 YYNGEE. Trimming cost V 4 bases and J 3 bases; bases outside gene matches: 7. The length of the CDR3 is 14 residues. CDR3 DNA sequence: TGTGCCAGCAGCCCTAGGGCGGGAGTCTACGAGCAGTACTTC. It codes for CASSPRAGVYEQYF.

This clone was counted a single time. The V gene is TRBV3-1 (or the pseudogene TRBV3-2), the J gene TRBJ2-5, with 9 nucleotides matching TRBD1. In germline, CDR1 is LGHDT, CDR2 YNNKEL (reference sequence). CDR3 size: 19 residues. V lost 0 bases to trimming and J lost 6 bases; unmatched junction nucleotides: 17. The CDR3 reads CASSQDDQNRGPGVKTQYF. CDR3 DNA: TGTGCCAGCAGCCAAGATGACCAAAACAGGGGGCCGGGTGTGAAGACCCAGTACTTC.

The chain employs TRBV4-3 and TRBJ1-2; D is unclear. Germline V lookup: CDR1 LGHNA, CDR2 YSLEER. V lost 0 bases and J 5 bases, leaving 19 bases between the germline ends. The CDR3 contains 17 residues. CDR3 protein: CASSQDALAPGSYGYTF. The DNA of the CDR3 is TGCGCCAGCAGCCAAGATGCCCTAGCCCCCGGGTCGTATGGCTACACCTTC.

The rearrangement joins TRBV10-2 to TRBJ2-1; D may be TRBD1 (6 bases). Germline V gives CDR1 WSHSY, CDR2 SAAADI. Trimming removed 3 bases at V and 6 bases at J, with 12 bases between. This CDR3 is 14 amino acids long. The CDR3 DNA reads TGCGCCAGCAGTGACCGGACAGCCACCAATGAGCAGTTCTTC. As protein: CASSDRTATNEQFF.

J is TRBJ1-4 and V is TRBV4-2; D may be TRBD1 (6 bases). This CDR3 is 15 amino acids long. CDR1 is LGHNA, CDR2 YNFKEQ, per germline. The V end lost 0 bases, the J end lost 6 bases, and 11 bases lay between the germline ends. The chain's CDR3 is CASSQEWQGYEKLFF. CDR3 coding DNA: TGTGCCAGCAGCCAAGAGTGGCAGGGGTATGAAAAACTGTTTTTT.

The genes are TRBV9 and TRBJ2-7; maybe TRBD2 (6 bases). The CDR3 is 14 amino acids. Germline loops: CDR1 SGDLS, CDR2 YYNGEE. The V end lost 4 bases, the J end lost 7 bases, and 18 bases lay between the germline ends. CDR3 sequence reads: CASSPLPQGGEQYF. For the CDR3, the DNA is TGTGCCAGCAGCCCCCTCCCTCAGGGAGGTGAGCAGTACTTC.

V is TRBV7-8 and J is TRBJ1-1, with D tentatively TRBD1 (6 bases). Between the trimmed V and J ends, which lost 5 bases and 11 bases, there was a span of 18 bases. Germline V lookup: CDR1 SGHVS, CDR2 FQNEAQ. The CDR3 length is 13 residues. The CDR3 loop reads CASSPVGGASAFF. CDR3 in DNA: TGTGCCAGCAGCCCAGTGGGGGGGGCCAGTGCTTTCTTT.

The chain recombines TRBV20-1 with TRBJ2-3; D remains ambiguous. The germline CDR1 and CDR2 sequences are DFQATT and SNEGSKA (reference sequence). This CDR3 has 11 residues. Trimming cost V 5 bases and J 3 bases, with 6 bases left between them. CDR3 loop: CSASRTDTQYF. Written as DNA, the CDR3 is TGCAGTGCTTCTAGGACAGATACGCAGTATTTT.

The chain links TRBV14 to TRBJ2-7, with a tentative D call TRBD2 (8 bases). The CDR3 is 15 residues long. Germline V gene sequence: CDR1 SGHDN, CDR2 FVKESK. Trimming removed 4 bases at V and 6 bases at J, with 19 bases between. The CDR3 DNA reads TGTGCCAGCAGCCCGGGAGGGGGCCCTGGAGGCGAGCAGTACTTC. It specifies CASSPGGGPGGEQYF.

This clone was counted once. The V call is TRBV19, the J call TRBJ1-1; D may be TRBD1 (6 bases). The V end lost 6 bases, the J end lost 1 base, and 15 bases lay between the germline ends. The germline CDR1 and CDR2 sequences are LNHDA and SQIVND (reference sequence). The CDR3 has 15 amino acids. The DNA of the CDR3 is TGTGCCAGTAGGACCGGGGGGCTGGGGAACACTGAAGCTTTCTTT. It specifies CASRTGGLGNTEAFF. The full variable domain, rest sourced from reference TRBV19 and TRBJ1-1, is DGGITQSPKYLFRKEGQNVTLSCEQNLNHDAMYWYRQDPGQGLRLIYYSQIVNDFQKGDIAEGYSVSREKKESFPLTVTSAQKNPTAFYLCASRTGGLGNTEAFFGQGTRLTVV.

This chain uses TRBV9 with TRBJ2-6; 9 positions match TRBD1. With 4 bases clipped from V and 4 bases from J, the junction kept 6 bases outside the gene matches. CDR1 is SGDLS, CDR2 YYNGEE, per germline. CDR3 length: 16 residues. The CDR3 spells CASSTRTGAGANVLTF. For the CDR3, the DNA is TGTGCCAGCAGCACCCGGACAGGGGCCGGGGCCAACGTCCTGACTTTC.

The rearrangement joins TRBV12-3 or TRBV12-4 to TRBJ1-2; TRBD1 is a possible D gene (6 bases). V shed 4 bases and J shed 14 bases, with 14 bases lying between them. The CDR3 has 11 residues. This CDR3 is CASSSTGPGTF. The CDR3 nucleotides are TGTGCCAGCAGTTCGACAGGCCCTGGGACCTTC.

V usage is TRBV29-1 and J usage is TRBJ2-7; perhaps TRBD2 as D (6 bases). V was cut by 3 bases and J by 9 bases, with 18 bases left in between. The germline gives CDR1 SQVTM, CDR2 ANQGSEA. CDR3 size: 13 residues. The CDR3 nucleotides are TGCAGCGTTGACCGAGCGGGTGGCGGCGGGCAGTACTTC. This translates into CSVDRAGGGGQYF.

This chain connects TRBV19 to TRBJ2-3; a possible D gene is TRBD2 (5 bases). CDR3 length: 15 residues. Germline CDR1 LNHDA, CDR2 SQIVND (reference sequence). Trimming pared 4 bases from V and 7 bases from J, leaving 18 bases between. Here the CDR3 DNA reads TGTGCCAGTAGTACACTTGGGGAGCCCCTATATACGCAGTATTTT. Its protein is CASSTLGEPLYTQYF.

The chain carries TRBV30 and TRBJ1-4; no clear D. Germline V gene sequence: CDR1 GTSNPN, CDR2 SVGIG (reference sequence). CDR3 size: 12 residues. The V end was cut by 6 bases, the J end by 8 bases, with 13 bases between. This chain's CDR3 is CACVSLGEKLFF. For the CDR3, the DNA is TGTGCCTGCGTCTCACTAGGGGAAAAACTGTTTTTT.

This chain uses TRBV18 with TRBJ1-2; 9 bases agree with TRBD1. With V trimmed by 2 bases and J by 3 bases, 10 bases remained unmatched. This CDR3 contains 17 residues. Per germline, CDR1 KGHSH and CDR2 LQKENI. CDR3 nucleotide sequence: TGTGCCAGCTCACCATCACAGGGGGCGGATGGTGACTATGGCTACACCTTC. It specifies CASSPSQGADGDYGYTF.

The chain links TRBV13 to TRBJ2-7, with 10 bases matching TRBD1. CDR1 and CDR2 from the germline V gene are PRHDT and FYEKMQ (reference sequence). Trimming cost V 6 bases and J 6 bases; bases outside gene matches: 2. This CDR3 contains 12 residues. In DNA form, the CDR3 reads TGTGCCAGCAGGACAGGGGGCGGCGAGCAGTACTTC. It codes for CASRTGGGEQYF. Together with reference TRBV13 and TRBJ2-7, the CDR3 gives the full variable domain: AAGVIQSPRHLIKEKRETATLKCYPIPRHDTVYWYQQGPGQDPQFLISFYEKMQSDKGSIPDRFSAQQFSDYHSELNMSSLELGDSALYFCASRTGGGEQYFGPGTRLTVT.